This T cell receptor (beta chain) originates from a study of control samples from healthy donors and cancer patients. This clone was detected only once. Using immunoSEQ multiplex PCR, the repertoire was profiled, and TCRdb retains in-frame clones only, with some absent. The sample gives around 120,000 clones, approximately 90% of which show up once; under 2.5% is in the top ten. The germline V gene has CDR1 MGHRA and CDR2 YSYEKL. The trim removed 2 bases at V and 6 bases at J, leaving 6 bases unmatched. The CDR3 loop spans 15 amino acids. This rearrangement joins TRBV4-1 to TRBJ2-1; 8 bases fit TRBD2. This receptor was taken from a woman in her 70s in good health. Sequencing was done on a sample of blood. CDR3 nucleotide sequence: TGCGCCAGCAGCCAATCCGGGACTAGAAGCAATGAGCAGTTCTTC. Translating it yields CASSQSGTRSNEQFF.